This T cell receptor beta chain was found in a study of T-cell reconstitution after alpha-beta-depleted transplantation in children. Trimming took 6 bases from V and 2 from J, leaving 11 bases between them. Germline V gives CDR1 DFQATT, CDR2 SNEGSKA (reference sequence). There are 12 residues in the CDR3. Preparation of the TCRbeta library involved a method that used unique molecular identifiers. TCRdb itself ran the PCR reads through MiXCR, one entry per CDR3 protein. The repertoire holds 700,000 or so distinct CDR3 sequences, with around 13% as singletons. The sample holds a few counts of this clonotype.

This sequence originates from a girl aged 2 to 9 with congenital amegakaryocytic thrombocytopenia, due to receive a stem cell transplant. The specimen comprised PBMCs, sampled before TCRalphabeta/CD19-depleted stem cell transplant. This chain uses TRBV20-1 with TRBJ2-7, with D hard to call. The CDR3 sequence: CSARQETYEQYF. The CDR3 coding sequence is TGCAGTGCAAGGCAGGAGACCTACGAGCAGTACTTC.